The present entry profiles one TCR beta chain with its context. This clone was observed a single time. The antigen it recognizes is unknown. No much larger clone is present one base from it, and per-base qualities are unavailable. Each collaborating institution followed its own protocols to collect whole blood in K2EDTA tubes. For TCRbeta analysis, collaborators shipped samples as frozen whole blood, isolated PBMCs, or DNA extracted from either of those sample types. The data are from a study of blood T cell repertoires in COVID-19 (dated by TCRdb to about 2020). About the full investigation: Samples from collaborators originated in the United States, Italy and Spain and spanned both the acute and convalescent phases of COVID-19. The material from the prospective study consisted of cDNA or gDNA derived from T cells, B-cell-depleted T cells, or PBMCs. The dataset comprised deeply sampled blood TCRbeta repertoires from subjects exposed to, actively infected with, or recovered from COVID-19. A freely available public database, intended as a resource for researchers studying the immune response to SARS-CoV-2, is where the repertoires were released. The samples were drawn from two sources: the first 160 participants of the ongoing ImmuneRACE study, and 1,200 or so subjects contributed by 6 global collaborators. A de-identified subject ID, COVID-19 status, age in years and sex were almost always included in the sample metadata. Where available, HLA class I and class II types were taken from metadata supplied by the sample provider and were not determined by assay-based typing. Study-wide conclusions, independent of this receptor: How much clinical and demographic metadata was included differed by source and by participant, and the metadata was provided uncurated.

TCRbeta CDR3 regions were amplified from genomic DNA by means of the immunoSEQ Assay, a bias-controlled multiplex PCR. In the source study's methods: The number of nucleated cells in each sample was estimated from the amplification of reference gene primers within the assay. To quantify the absolute abundance of each unique TCRbeta CDR3 rearrangement, sequence reads were collapsed and filtered. For each sample, productive Simpson clonality was calculated as the square root of Simpson's diversity index across productive rearrangements. TCRdb obtained this table from immuneACCESS and retained in-frame rearrangements with V and J assigned. These tables miss some clones; where compared with another copy, unresolved V genes account for less than half of the shortfall, and the remainder is unexplained. The D gene and trimming were derived from the DNA, and the V and J assignments and clone size from that table. For this sample there are 250,000 to 300,000 clones; approximately 77% appear just once. The ten largest clonotypes hold around 3.2% of the sample.

V was cut back by 3 bases and J by 4 bases, leaving a gap of 13 bases between them. CDR1 and CDR2, looked up from the germline V gene (reference sequence), are SEHNR and FQNEAQ. The CDR3 goes from the cysteine to the phenylalanine over 14 residues. The CDR3 DNA has 42 bases and is translated from base 1. Material: peripheral blood. The receptor comes from a woman aged 18 to 35 with acute or convalescent COVID-19. This sequence uses TRBV7-9 and TRBJ2-7; a weak D assignment points to TRBD2 (6 bases agree). The DNA sequence follows: TGTGCCAGCAGCTTGTCGGGGGTTGGGTACGAGCAGTACTTC. The translation is CASSLSGVGYEQYF.